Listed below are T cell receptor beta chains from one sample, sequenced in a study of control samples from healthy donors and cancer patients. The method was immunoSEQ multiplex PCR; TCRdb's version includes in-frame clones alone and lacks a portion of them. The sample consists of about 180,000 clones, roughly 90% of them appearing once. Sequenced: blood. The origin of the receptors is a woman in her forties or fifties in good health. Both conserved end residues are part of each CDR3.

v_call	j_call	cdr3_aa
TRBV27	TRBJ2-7	CASSYRTSGRATVSYEQYF
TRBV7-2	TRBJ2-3	CASSEGDTQYF
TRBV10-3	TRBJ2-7	CATSRGSYEQYF
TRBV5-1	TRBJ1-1	CASSLDVTGNGEAFF
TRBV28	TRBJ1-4	CASSFLSKNEKLFF
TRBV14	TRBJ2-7	CASSQSSGEQYF
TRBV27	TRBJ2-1	CATTPRAGSNLYNEQFF
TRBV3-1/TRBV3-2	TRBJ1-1	CASSIPSGREAFF
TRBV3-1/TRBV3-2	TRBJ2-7	CASSQEPGSSYEQYF
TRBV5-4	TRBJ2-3	CASSRGFTDTQYF
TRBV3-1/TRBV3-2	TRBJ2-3	CASSQDAGNPAAYF
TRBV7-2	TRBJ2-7	CASSLGGGRAEQYF
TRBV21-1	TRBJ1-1	CALSGTGGFRNTEAFF
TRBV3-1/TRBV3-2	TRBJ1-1	CASSLGTGMNTEAFF
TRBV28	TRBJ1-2	CASKVAVNYGYTF
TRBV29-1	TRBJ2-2	CSVTLGGPYTGELFF
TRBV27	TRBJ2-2	CASRPSGLAGGTNTGELFF
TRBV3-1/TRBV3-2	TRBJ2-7	CASSQEISRKQYF
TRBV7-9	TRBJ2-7	CASSVNYEQYF
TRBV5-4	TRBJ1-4	CASSFFPEEKLFF
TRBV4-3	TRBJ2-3	CASSQEGGAWDTQYF
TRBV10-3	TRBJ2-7	CATADTPTDEQYF
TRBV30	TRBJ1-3	CAWSVPGGGNTIYF
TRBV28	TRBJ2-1	CASSLRTGLKRVF
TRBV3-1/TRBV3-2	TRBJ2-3	CASSQAWGGGTDTQYF
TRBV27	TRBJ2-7	CASSLGGQGPYEQYF
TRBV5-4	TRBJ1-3	CASSDRTASSGNTIYF
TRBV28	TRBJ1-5	CASSLGAGDNQPQHF
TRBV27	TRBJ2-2	CASHSGVRTGELFF